This T cell receptor (beta chain) was retrieved from a study of shared clonotypes between healthy human individuals. This CDR3 comprises 15 residues. CDR1 is SQVTM and CDR2 is ANQGSEA in the germline V gene. Trimming removed 7 bases from V and 3 bases from J; junction bases left unmatched: 8. The repertoire was sequenced with immunoSEQ multiplex PCR; TCRdb's copy has only in-frame clones and lacks some. In the table there are around 500,000 clones, approximately 79% of which are singletons. Sequences were obtained from PBMCs. The TCR was taken from a woman aged 40 to 55 in good health. Some clones in this sample may be carry-over from other donors' samples. The V gene is TRBV29-1, the J gene TRBJ2-3, with 12 bases identical to TRBD2. The CDR3 is CSAVLAGGPTDTQYF. CDR3 coding DNA: TGCAGCGCCGTCCTAGCGGGAGGGCCAACAGATACGCAGTATTTT.